This passage covers 11 T cell receptor beta chains from one sample sequenced in a study of shared clonotypes between healthy human individuals. Sequencing used immunoSEQ multiplex PCR; TCRdb keeps in-frame clones, though not all of them. This table has approximately 2,000,000 clones, 85% to 95% appearing once. Sequencing input: naive CD4+ T cells from PBMCs. The subset is: CD45RA+ positively selected. Every receptor here comes from a man younger than 35 in good health. Some clones in this sample may be carry-over from other donors' samples.

This clone is a singleton in its sample. The chain combines TRBV6-1 with TRBJ2-3; D may be TRBD2 (5 bases). Per germline, CDR1 MNHNS and CDR2 SASEGT. The CDR3 runs to 13 residues. Trimming took off 8 bases at V and 6 bases at J, with 15 bases between the two ends. This chain's CDR3 is CASLPWESDTQYF. Here the CDR3 DNA reads TGTGCCAGCCTGCCTTGGGAGAGTGATACGCAGTATTTT.

This CDR3 is CASSLAGGSNTEAFF. As DNA, the CDR3 is TGCGCCAGCAGCTTGGCCGGGGGTTCGAACACTGAAGCTTTCTTT. The chain has TRBV5-1 and TRBJ1-1; the D gene is possibly TRBD1 (5 bases). V was trimmed by 0 bases and J by 1 base, leaving 10 bases between them. The CDR3 length is 15 residues. Looked up from germline, CDR1 is SGHRS and CDR2 is YFSETQ.

The V and J genes are TRBV2 and TRBJ2-7; 10 bases map to TRBD1. Germline values: CDR1 SNHLY, CDR2 FYNNEI. With 5 bases clipped from V and 0 bases from J, the junction kept 7 bases outside the gene matches. The CDR3 runs 16 residues. The CDR3 nucleotides are TGTGCCAGCAGTAGGGACAGGGGTACCCTCTCCTACGAGCAGTACTTC. The encoded protein is CASSRDRGTLSYEQYF.

The V and J genes are TRBV30 and TRBJ2-7; 9 bases are shared with TRBD1. This CDR3 is 15 amino acids long. Germline V CDR1 and CDR2: GTSNPN, SVGIG (reference sequence). V gave up 3 bases and J gave up 2 bases; unmatched junction bases: 8. CDR3 residues: CAWRWVGTGTYEQYF. The CDR3 DNA reads as TGTGCCTGGAGATGGGTGGGGACAGGGACCTACGAGCAGTACTTC.

This sequence joins TRBV20-1 and TRBJ2-5, with D maybe TRBD2 (5 bases). This CDR3 spans 10 amino acids. Germline V lookup: CDR1 DFQATT, CDR2 SNEGSKA (reference sequence). Trimming removed 5 bases from V and 7 bases from J, with 8 bases in between. CDR3 region: CSADEGTQYF. CDR3 nucleotides: TGCAGTGCTGACGAGGGGACCCAGTACTTC.

The chain combines TRBV6-5 with TRBJ2-5, with 8 bases matching TRBD1. This CDR3 is built from 14 residues. J gave up 4 bases and V 6 bases, and 7 bases lay outside the gene matches. Per germline, CDR1 MNHEY and CDR2 SVGAGI. For the CDR3, the DNA is TGTGCCAGCAGACTCACCGGGACAGGAGAGACCCAGTACTTC. Protein: CASRLTGTGETQYF.

A remark on this clone: One junction end does not reproduce the germline sequence, and a read error may be involved. This chain joins TRBV6-4 and TRBJ1-2; D perhaps matches TRBD1 (5 bases). The CDR3 loop spans 14 amino acids. The germline CDR1 and CDR2 sequences are MRHNA and SNTAGT. In DNA form, the CDR3 reads TGTACCAGCAGTGACCCGACAGAAACCTATGGCTACACCTTC. Its protein product is CTSSDPTETYGYTF.

The rearrangement joins TRBV2 to TRBJ2-7, with D maybe TRBD1 (6 bases). V lost 8 bases and J 1 base, leaving 12 bases between the germline ends. The germline V gene encodes CDR1 SNHLY and CDR2 FYNNEI. CDR3 size: 13 residues. The chain's CDR3 is CASLRTVSYEQYF. The CDR3 DNA sequence: TGTGCCAGCCTACGGACAGTTTCCTACGAGCAGTACTTC.

The chain uses TRBV2 and TRBJ2-6; 7 positions match TRBD1. The V gene end was trimmed by 7 bases and the J gene end by 4 bases; junction bases not matched to a gene: 7. CDR1 is SNHLY and CDR2 is FYNNEI in the germline V gene. CDR3 length: 15 residues. The CDR3 DNA reads as TGTGCCAGCAACAGACAGGGATCCGGGGCCAACGTCCTGACTTTC. This translates into CASNRQGSGANVLTF. The complete variable domain, with remaining parts taken from reference TRBV2 and TRBJ2-6, reads EPEVTQTPSHQVTQMGQEVILRCVPISNHLYFYWYRQILGQKVEFLVSFYNNEISEKSEIFDDQFSVERPDGSNFTLKIRSTKLEDSAMYFCASNRQGSGANVLTFGAGSRLTVL.

V and J are TRBV7-2 and TRBJ1-1; D not resolved. The CDR3 spans 13 residues. The germline V and J ends were trimmed by 0 bases and 10 bases, with 12 bases remaining between them. The germline CDR1 and CDR2 sequences are SGHTA and FQGNSA. CDR3 region: CASSLAHGAVAFF. The CDR3 nucleotides read TGTGCCAGCAGCTTAGCTCACGGAGCCGTAGCTTTCTTT.

The rearrangement links TRBV19 to TRBJ2-1; maybe TRBD1 (6 bases). V was trimmed by 5 bases and J by 9 bases, leaving 14 bases between them. This CDR3 has 13 amino acids. Germline lookup yields CDR1 LNHDA and CDR2 SQIVND (reference sequence). CDR3 amino acids: CASSVIRGSEQFF. The CDR3 region has the DNA TGTGCCAGTAGTGTTATCAGGGGAAGTGAGCAGTTCTTC.